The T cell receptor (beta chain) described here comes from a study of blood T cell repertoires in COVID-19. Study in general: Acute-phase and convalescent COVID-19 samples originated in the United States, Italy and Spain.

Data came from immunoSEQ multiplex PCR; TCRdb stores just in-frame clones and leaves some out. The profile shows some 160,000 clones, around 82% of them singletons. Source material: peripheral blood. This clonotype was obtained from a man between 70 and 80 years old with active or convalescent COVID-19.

CDR3 sequence: CASSLPSHTGELFF. The CDR3 DNA is TGCGCCAGCAGCTTGCCCTCCCACACCGGGGAGCTGTTTTTT. The rearrangement joins TRBV5-1 to TRBJ2-2, with no clear D. V was clipped by 1 base and J by 3 bases, with 7 bases between them. This CDR3 contains 14 residues. The germline V gene has CDR1 SGHRS and CDR2 YFSETQ.